The next 2 T cell receptor beta chains were all read from a single sample in a study of blood T cell repertoires in COVID-19. Assay used: immunoSEQ multiplex PCR; TCRdb lists only in-frame clones, some missing. The data show more than 85,000 clones, almost 80% seen once. The sample taken for sequencing was peripheral blood. The receptors originated from a man aged 60 to 69 with active or convalescent COVID-19.

The chain joins TRBV5-1 to TRBJ1-3; a weak D match, TRBD1 (5 bases). V lost 0 bases and J lost 4, with 11 bases in between. This CDR3 is built from 15 residues. The germline V gene has CDR1 SGHRS and CDR2 YFSETQ. CDR3 sequence reads: CASSLGGARGNTIYF. Written as DNA, the CDR3 is TGCGCCAGCAGCTTGGGTGGGGCGCGGGGAAACACCATATATTTT.

This chain uses TRBV4-1 with TRBJ1-6, with 8 positions matching TRBD1. There are 16 residues in the CDR3. Trimming removed 3 bases from V and 7 bases from J; junction bases left unmatched: 8. Germline V gene lookup returns CDR1 MGHRA and CDR2 YSYEKL. CDR3 in DNA: TGCGCCAGCAGCCAGGTGACAGGGGCAGGGAATTCACCCCTCCACTTT. Residues: CASSQVTGAGNSPLHF.